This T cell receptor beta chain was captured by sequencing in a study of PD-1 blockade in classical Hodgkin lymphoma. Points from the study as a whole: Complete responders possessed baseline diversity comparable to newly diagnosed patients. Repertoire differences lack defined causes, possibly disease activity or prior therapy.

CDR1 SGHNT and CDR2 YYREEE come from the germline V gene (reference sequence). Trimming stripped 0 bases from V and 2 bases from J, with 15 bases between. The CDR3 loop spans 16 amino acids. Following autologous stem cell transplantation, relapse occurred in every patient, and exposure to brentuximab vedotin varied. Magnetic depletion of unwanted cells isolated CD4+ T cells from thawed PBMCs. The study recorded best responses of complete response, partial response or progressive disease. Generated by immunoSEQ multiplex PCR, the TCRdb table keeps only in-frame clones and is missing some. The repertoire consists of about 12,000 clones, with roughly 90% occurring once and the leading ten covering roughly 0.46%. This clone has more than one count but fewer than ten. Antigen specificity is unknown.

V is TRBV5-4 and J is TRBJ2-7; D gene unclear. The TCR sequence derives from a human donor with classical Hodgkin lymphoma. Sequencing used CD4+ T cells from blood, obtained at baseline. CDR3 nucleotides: TGTGCCAGCAGCTTGGGGGTAAGGGATCCTCCCTACGAGCAGTACTTC. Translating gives CASSLGVRDPPYEQYF.